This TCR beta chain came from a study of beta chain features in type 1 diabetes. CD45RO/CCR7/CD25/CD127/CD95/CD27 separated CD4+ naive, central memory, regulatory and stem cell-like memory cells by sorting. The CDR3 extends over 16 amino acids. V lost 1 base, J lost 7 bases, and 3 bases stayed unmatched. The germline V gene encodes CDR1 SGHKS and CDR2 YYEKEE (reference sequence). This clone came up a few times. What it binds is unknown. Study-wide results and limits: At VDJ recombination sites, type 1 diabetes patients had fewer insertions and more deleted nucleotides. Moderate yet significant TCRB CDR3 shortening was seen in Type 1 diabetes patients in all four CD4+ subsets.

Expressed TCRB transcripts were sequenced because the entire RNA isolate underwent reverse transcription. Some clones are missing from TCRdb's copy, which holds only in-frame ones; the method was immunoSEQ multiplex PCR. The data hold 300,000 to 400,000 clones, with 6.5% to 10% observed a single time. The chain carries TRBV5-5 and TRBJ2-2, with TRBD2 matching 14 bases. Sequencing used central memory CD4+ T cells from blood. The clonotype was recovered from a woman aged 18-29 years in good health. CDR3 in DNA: TGTGCCAGCAGCTTGCGGACTAGCGGGAGGCACGGGGAGCTGTTTTTT. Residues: CASSLRTSGRHGELFF.